Below, one T cell receptor (beta chain) is given with its context. The method was immunoSEQ multiplex PCR; TCRdb's version includes in-frame clones alone and lacks a portion of them. Altogether about 89,000 clones are present, around 90% being singletons, with the ten largest covering around 0.72%. The sample originates from a study of OX40 agonist ivuxolimab in advanced cancers. With 2 bases clipped from V and 8 bases from J, the junction kept 2 bases outside the gene matches. Germline V CDR1 and CDR2: SGHNT, YYREEE (reference sequence). There are 14 residues in the CDR3. The genes are TRBV5-4 and TRBJ2-5; TRBD2 matches 14 bases. The receptor was derived from an adult with an advanced solid tumor such as melanoma, head and neck, liver or kidney cancer. The material was CD4+ or CD8+ T cells sorted from blood, obtained in a trial of the OX40 agonist ivuxolimab. The CDR3 loop is CASSFGTSGSTQYF. CDR3 DNA: TGTGCCAGCAGCTTCGGGACTAGCGGGAGTACCCAGTACTTC.